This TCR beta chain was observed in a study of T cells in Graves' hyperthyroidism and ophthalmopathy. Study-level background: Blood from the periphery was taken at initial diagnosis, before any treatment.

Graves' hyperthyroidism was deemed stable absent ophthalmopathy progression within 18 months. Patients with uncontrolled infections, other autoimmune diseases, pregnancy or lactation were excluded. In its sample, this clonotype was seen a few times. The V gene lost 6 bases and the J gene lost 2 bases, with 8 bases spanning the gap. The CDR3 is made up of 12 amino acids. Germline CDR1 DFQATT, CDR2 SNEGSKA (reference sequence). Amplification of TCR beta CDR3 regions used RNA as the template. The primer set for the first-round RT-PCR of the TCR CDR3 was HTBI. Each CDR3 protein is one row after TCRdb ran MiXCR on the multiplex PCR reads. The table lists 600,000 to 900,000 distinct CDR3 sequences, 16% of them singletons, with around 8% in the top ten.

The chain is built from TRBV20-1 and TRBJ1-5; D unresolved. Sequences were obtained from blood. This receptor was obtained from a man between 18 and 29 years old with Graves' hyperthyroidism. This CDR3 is CSAQNGNQPQHF. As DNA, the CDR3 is TGCAGTGCCCAGAATGGCAATCAGCCCCAGCATTTT.